This entry is about one T cell receptor (beta chain). This sample is part of a study of T cell changes during pregnancy in multiple sclerosis. The repertoire was sequenced with immunoSEQ multiplex PCR; TCRdb's copy has only in-frame clones and lacks some. The sample holds tens of thousands of clones, about 90% seen once. The sample in question was CD4+ T cells from peripheral blood mononuclear cells, obtained in the second trimester of pregnancy. The source of this sequence is a female donor with multiple sclerosis, enrolled in a pregnancy study.

The CDR3 is CASSLGPANYGYTF. The DNA for the CDR3 is TGTGCCAGCAGCTTAGGTCCTGCTAACTATGGCTACACCTTC. The V call is TRBV11-3, the J call TRBJ1-2; D is uncertain. The ends were cut back, 1 base at V and 0 bases at J, with 6 bases in the middle. The CDR3 consists of 14 residues. The germline V gene encodes CDR1 SGHNT and CDR2 YENEEA.